This T cell receptor (beta chain) was sequenced during a study of blood T cells in healthy people across ages (dated by TCRdb to about 2015). Concerning the study at large: Template switching captured roughly one uniquely barcoded TCR beta cDNA molecule per two T cells in model experiments. The donors were split into four age groups: young (average 16 years), middle-aged (around 40), aged (62) and long-lived (about 74). Donors of different ages were randomly distributed across sequencing lanes to avoid experimental bias. The study analyzed two additional independent replicas of 1 million unique cDNA reads from the same blood draw for two donors, one aged 18 to 29 and one aged 80 or older. Age-related changes in TCR beta repertoire diversity were measured in the study by deep sequencing normalized with unique cDNA molecular identifiers. Broader findings and caveats from the paper: The CMV infection status of donors was not known, potentially confounding age-related changes in expanded clonotypes. Total diversity estimates from one million sequenced T cells were considered lower bounds and underestimates. As age increased, observed TCR beta diversity per million T cells dropped in a roughly linear way, and a significant reduction was already evident by age 40. Because profiling used bulk unsorted PBMCs, naive and antigen-experienced compartments could not be compared conclusively. Compared with the aged group, the long-lived group had more naive CD4+ T cells, fewer expanded clones and increased TCR diversity, a pattern suggesting age selection. Observed TCR beta diversity correlated strongly with the percentage of naive T cells measured by flow cytometry.

V is shortened by 7 bases, J by 0 bases, and the region joining them spans 7 bases. CDR1 SNHLY and CDR2 FYNNEI are derived from the germline V gene. The CDR3 measures 14 amino acids from cysteine to phenylalanine. The only DNA kept is the CDR3, 42 bases in frame from the first base. Systemically healthy Caucasian individuals from Russia, around 39 in total and aged roughly 6 to 100 years, were included as donors. Each donor gave 8 to 10 milliliters of peripheral blood, drawn into EDTA-treated Vacutainer tubes. Ficoll-Paque density-gradient centrifugation was used to isolate PBMCs, with at least 7 million obtained per sample. Trizol reagent was used to extract total RNA from the PBMCs, yielding at least 5 micrograms per sample. Naive CD45RAhigh/CD27high T cell percentages were measured by flow cytometry on a PBMC aliquot from every donor. Concerning this clonotype: Its antigen is still unknown. Base qualities are not recorded, but no much larger clone differs from it by a single base.

The protocol used for the library was 5' RACE. The reads were generated on an Illumina HiSeq 2500. A second roughly 7 to 12 cycle PCR used a sample-barcoded 5' primer and a J-beta primer mix. A template-switch 5' adaptor carrying 12 random nucleotides introduced a unique molecular identifier onto each TCR beta cDNA molecule. At least 2.5 million CDR3-containing paired-end reads were obtained from each sample. The Mint cDNA synthesis kit, primed by a TRBC-specific oligonucleotide, was used to synthesize first-strand cDNA from all RNA. All cDNA was treated with uracil-DNA glycosylase and then went through a first 18-cycle PCR with the universal primers M1SS and BC2_uni_R. As for how the authors treated the data: Each sample was normalized by randomly selecting 1 million high-quality reads, each carrying a distinct molecular identifier. Reads sharing molecular identifiers were discarded rather than binned into consensus sequences. CDR3 identification, clonotype clustering and error correction used MiTCR with a Q25 quality threshold and the strictest error-elimination algorithm. A nonparametric unseen species model with Euler transformation was used to estimate a lower bound on total TCR beta diversity. Through fastp at Q25 and MiXCR, TCRdb rebuilt clones from the public reads, retaining in-frame beta chains. When rows share a CDR3 protein, they turn into one entry using the most common DNA and genes. TCRdb assigned the V and J calls; the authors' analysis was not used. The sample table lists around 750,000 distinct CDR3 sequences, roughly 50% of them with a count of one. The ten largest clones add up to approximately 40% of the sample.

Source material: blood. The sequence came from a man older than 75 in good health. The chain employs TRBV2 and TRBJ2-6, with TRBD1 perhaps the D gene, on 6 matching bases. The CDR3 protein: CASKQGSGANVLTF. Here is the DNA: TGTGCCAGCAAACAGGGCTCTGGGGCCAACGTCCTGACTTTC.